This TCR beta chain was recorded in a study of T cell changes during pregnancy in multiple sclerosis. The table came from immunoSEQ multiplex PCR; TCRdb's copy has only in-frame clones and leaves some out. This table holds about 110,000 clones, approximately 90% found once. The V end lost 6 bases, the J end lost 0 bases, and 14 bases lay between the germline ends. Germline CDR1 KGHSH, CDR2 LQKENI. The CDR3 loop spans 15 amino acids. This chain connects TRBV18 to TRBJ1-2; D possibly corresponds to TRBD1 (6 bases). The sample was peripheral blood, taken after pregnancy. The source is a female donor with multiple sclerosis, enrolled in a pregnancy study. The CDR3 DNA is TGTGCCAGCTCGACACAGGGAGGGACTAACTATGGCTACACCTTC. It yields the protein CASSTQGGTNYGYTF. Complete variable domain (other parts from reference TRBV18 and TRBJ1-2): NAGVMQNPRHLVRRRGQEARLRCSPMKGHSHVYWYRQLPEEGLKFMVYLQKENIIDESGMPKERFSAEFPKEGPSILRIQQVVRGDSAAYFCASSTQGGTNYGYTFGSGTRLTVV.